This TCR beta chain is drawn from a study of post-analysis software for immune sequencing data. Across the study: Patients with relapsing-remitting, secondary progressive and progressive-relapsing multiple sclerosis courses were all represented. Findings and limits, study-wide: Compared with controls, patients showed significantly lower normalized Chao1 diversity. Relative to controls, patients had several TRBV segments at higher frequency, with TRBV5-6, TRBV5-1 and TRBV20-1 among these. Batch-mates among the samples co-clustered strongly by F measure.

Each TCR beta cDNA library carried unique molecular identifiers. When 1 to 10 million T cells were used, they gave around 500,000 cDNA molecules. Each CDR3 protein is one row after TCRdb ran MiXCR on the PCR reads. The sample shows 650,000 to 850,000 distinct CDR3 sequences, around 46% of them seen only once. This clonotype was seen only a few times. What it binds is unknown. The CDR3 is made up of 15 amino acids. V shed 2 bases, J shed 7 bases, and the junction held 10 bases outside the gene matches. The germline gives CDR1 KGHSH, CDR2 LQKENI. Specimen: blood. This clonotype was obtained from a girl between 5 and 17 years old with multiple sclerosis. The J gene is TRBJ2-7, the V gene TRBV18, with 8 nucleotides matching TRBD1. CDR3 nucleotides: TGTGCCAGCTCACCAAACGGACAGGGATGGTGGGAGCAGTACTTC. The encoded protein is CASSPNGQGWWEQYF.